One and the same sample provided the 19 T cell receptor beta chains below, sequenced in a study of identical twins. TCRdb ran MiXCR on the 5' RACE reads and lists one entry per CDR3 protein. The sample carries 1.5 million to 2 million distinct CDR3 sequences, less than 40% recorded once. The sequenced material came from cord blood. These receptors came from a newborn girl in good health.

Details on this clonotype: This may arise from a read error, as a much more abundant clone is one base away. V gene TRBV7-2 combines with J gene TRBJ2-4; no firm D call. The CDR3 sequence is 18 residues long. Germline V gives CDR1 SGHTA, CDR2 FQGNSA. V lost 1 base and J lost 13, with 29 bases in between. CDR3 amino acids: CASSLGSPLVTSSYGQYF. The CDR3 region has the DNA TGTGCCAGCAGCTTAGGGTCCCCCTTAGTGACGAGCTCCTACGGGCAGTACTTC. The full variable domain, its missing parts supplied by reference TRBV7-2 and TRBJ2-4, is GAGVSQSPSNKVTEKGKDVELRCDPISGHTALYWYRQSLGQGLEFLIYFQGNSAPDKSGLPSDRFSAERTGGSVSTLTIQRTQQEDSAVYLCASSLGSPLVTSSYGQYFGAGTRLSVL.

There are a few counts of this clonotype. The chain employs TRBV4-1 and TRBJ2-1, with 14 positions matching TRBD2. This CDR3 has 18 residues. Trimming removed 3 bases from V and 4 bases from J; junction bases left unmatched: 8. In germline, CDR1 is MGHRA, CDR2 YSYEKL. The CDR3 loop is CASSHTGLAGGLYNEQFF. CDR3 nucleotides: TGCGCCAGCAGCCACACCGGACTAGCGGGGGGATTATACAATGAGCAGTTCTTC.

This clonotype was seen a few times. This chain links TRBV20-1 with TRBJ1-2; 7 bases align to TRBD1. This CDR3 is 15 amino acids long. CDR1 is DFQATT, CDR2 SNEGSKA, per germline (reference sequence). V lost 6 bases, J lost 4 bases, and 14 bases stayed unmatched. In nucleotides, the CDR3 is TGCAGTGCCCCTAAACCGACAGGGTACGGCTATGGCTACACCTTC. Its protein is CSAPKPTGYGYGYTF.

Ten or more counts support this clonotype. The chain carries TRBV30 and TRBJ2-7; D is uncertain. The V end lost 0 bases, the J end lost 2 bases, and 2 bases lay between the germline ends. Germline V gene data show CDR1 as GTSNPN and CDR2 as SVGIG (reference sequence). CDR3 length: 11 residues. CDR3 sequence reads: CAWSVTYEQYF. In DNA form, the CDR3 reads TGTGCCTGGAGTGTGACCTACGAGCAGTACTTC.

Only a few counts were recorded for this clonotype. This chain connects TRBV12-3 or TRBV12-4 to TRBJ1-2; 7 bases fit TRBD1. The CDR3 sequence is 14 residues long. V trimming: 6 bases; J trimming: 5 bases; junction bases outside the gene matches: 9. The CDR3 bases are TGTGCCAGCAGCCCCGCCGGGACAGTTTATGGCTACACCTTC. Its protein product is CASSPAGTVYGYTF.

J is TRBJ1-2 and V is TRBV6-7; 7 bases agree with TRBD1. TRBV6-7 belongs to the ORF category, with a function that is uncertain. The V segment lost 5 bases and the J segment 0 bases; nucleotides outside the gene matches: 9. The CDR3 runs to 16 residues. The CDR3 bases are TGTGCCAGCAGTCACCAGCTTCAGGGGGCTAACTATGGCTACACCTTC. This sequence encodes CASSHQLQGANYGYTF.

This clonotype was counted between two and nine times. The V gene is TRBV20-1, the J gene TRBJ2-5; D possibly corresponds to TRBD2 (5 bases). Trimming shortened V by 0 bases and J by 4 bases, and 12 bases separated the two germline ends. Germline values: CDR1 DFQATT, CDR2 SNEGSKA (reference sequence). CDR3 length: 14 residues. CDR3: CSARDLRVRETQYF. The CDR3 DNA reads TGCAGTGCTAGAGATTTGAGGGTGCGAGAGACCCAGTACTTC.

The sample holds one count of this clonotype. This rearrangement joins TRBV20-1 to TRBJ1-3; D is perhaps TRBD1 (5 bases). Trimming cost V 2 bases and J 0 bases, with 14 bases left between them. CDR1 DFQATT and CDR2 SNEGSKA come from the germline V gene (reference sequence). The CDR3 has 16 amino acids. The CDR3 DNA is TGCAGTGCTAGAAAGGCGGGGGGTAACTCTGGAAACACCATATATTTT. Residues: CSARKAGGNSGNTIYF.

The J gene is TRBJ1-4, the V gene TRBV7-2; D ambiguous. The germline V and J ends were trimmed by 0 bases and 6 bases, with 8 bases remaining between them. The CDR3 is 14 amino acids. CDR1 is SGHTA and CDR2 is FQGNSA in the germline V gene. The CDR3 nucleotides are TGTGCCAGCAGCTTAGCAAGGTCTGATGAAAAACTGTTTTTT. As protein: CASSLARSDEKLFF.

This clonotype was recorded a few times. This rearrangement joins TRBV14 to TRBJ1-1, with D possibly matching TRBD1 (5 bases). This CDR3 comprises 17 residues. The V end was cut by 3 bases, the J end by 3 bases, with 20 bases between. Germline V gene sequence: CDR1 SGHDN, CDR2 FVKESK. CDR3 sequence: CASSQSGGLTPDTEAFF. The CDR3, as DNA: TGTGCCAGCAGCCAGTCCGGGGGTCTCACTCCCGACACTGAAGCTTTCTTT.

The chain is built from TRBV12-3 or TRBV12-4 and TRBJ1-1; D is undetermined. The CDR3 covers 14 residues. With 7 bases removed from V and 0 bases from J, the gap between germline ends came to 12 bases. As DNA, the CDR3 is TGTGCCAGCATGCTATTCCCCATGAACACTGAAGCTTTCTTT. Amino acid sequence: CASMLFPMNTEAFF.

The chain recombines TRBV5-6 with TRBJ2-3; the D gene is possibly TRBD1 (5 bases). Germline CDR1 is SGHDT and CDR2 is YYEEEE. V lost 0 bases and J 2 bases, leaving 19 bases between the germline ends. CDR3 length: 18 residues. CDR3 nucleotides: TGTGCCAGCAGCTTGGTGGCAGGGATCCTTCCCCCCACAGATACGCAGTATTTT. Protein: CASSLVAGILPPTDTQYF.

This clonotype was counted many times. The rearrangement joins TRBV27 to TRBJ2-4; D may be TRBD2 (5 bases). This CDR3 contains 17 residues. Germline V gives CDR1 MNHEY, CDR2 SMNVEV (reference sequence). Between the trimmed V and J ends, which lost 5 bases and 0 bases, there was a span of 17 bases. The CDR3 DNA reads TGTGCCAGCAGTCTAGCCCCCCATCCACTAGCCAAAAACATTCAGTACTTC. Its protein is CASSLAPHPLAKNIQYF.

The chain uses TRBV3-1 and TRBJ2-3; D uncertain. CDR1 and CDR2 (germline): LGHDT, YNNKEL (reference sequence). Trimming left V 1 base short and J 7 bases short, with 9 bases between. The CDR3 length is 13 residues. This CDR3 is CASSQVSRYTQYF. The DNA for the CDR3 is TGTGCCAGCAGCCAAGTTTCACGGTATACGCAGTATTTT.

V is TRBV20-1 and J is TRBJ2-1; 9 bases align to TRBD2. The CDR3 contains 15 residues. Losses at the gene ends were 6 bases for V and 7 bases for J; bases not matched to a gene: 13. Germline CDR1 reads DFQATT; CDR2 reads SNEGSKA (reference sequence). The CDR3 loop reads CSARTPPGLANEQFF. The CDR3 coding sequence is TGCAGTGCCAGGACCCCACCGGGACTAGCAAATGAGCAGTTCTTC.

The chain links TRBV5-1 to TRBJ2-3; no reliable D call. The CDR3 is 14 residues long. The germline V gene encodes CDR1 SGHRS and CDR2 YFSETQ. With 4 bases removed from V and 2 bases from J, the gap between germline ends came to 11 bases. The CDR3 sequence is CASSVATPTDTQYF. The CDR3 nucleotides read TGCGCCAGCAGCGTGGCGACACCCACAGATACGCAGTATTTT. Full variable domain (remainder filled in from reference TRBV5-1 and TRBJ2-3): KAGVTQTPRYLIKTRGQQVTLSCSPISGHRSVSWYQQTPGQGLQFLFEYFSETQRNKGNFPGRFSGRQFSNSRSEMNVSTLELGDSALYLCASSVATPTDTQYFGPGTRLTVL.

This clonotype came up a few times. The chain has TRBV10-3 and TRBJ2-3, with 9 bases aligning to TRBD2. The V segment lost 3 bases and the J segment 3 bases; nucleotides outside the gene matches: 10. The CDR3 has 17 amino acids. CDR1 and CDR2 (germline): ENHRY, SYGVKD. This CDR3 is CAISDSGGRAKTDTQYF. CDR3 sequence (DNA): TGTGCCATCAGTGATTCTGGCGGGAGGGCCAAGACAGATACGCAGTATTTT.

The chain uses TRBV18 and TRBJ1-2; D uncertain. Germline assignment: CDR1 KGHSH and CDR2 LQKENI. The CDR3 loop spans 13 amino acids. The germline V and J ends were trimmed by 1 base and 3 bases, with 6 bases remaining between them. The CDR3 coding sequence is TGTGCCAGCTCACCACTAACAGACTATGGCTACACCTTC. It encodes CASSPLTDYGYTF.

The CDR3 loop reads CASSLASGSANEQFF. Here the CDR3 DNA reads TGTGCCAGCAGCTTAGCTAGCGGGAGTGCCAATGAGCAGTTCTTC. The chain has TRBV7-2 and TRBJ2-1, with 9 bases identical to TRBD2. This CDR3 is 15 amino acids long. CDR1 is SGHTA, CDR2 FQGNSA, per germline. Germline trimming cut 0 bases from V and 6 bases from J; bases unmatched to any gene: 3.